This section outlines one T cell receptor (beta chain) sequence together with its context. The antigen remains undetermined. The data belong to a study of CD4+ T cells in melanoma. Findings of the study overall: In melanoma, neoantigen-specific CD4+ T cells reportedly differed in differentiation state. A reported correlation linked neoantigen-specific CD4+ T cells to CD8+, macrophage and B cell function.

Germline values: CDR1 SGHAT, CDR2 FQNNGV. Trimming removed 6 bases at V and 0 bases at J, with 13 bases between. This CDR3 has 15 amino acids. Method: immunoSEQ multiplex PCR; TCRdb's copy keeps in-frame clones and lacks some. Of about 55,000 clones listed, roughly 69% are singletons. Sample: tumor tissue. V gene TRBV11-2 combines with J gene TRBJ2-3; possibly TRBD2 for D (6 bases). The sequence was collected from a human donor with melanoma. The CDR3 coding sequence is TGTGCCAGCAGACGGGACTTTCAGAGCACAGATACGCAGTATTTT. It specifies CASRRDFQSTDTQYF.